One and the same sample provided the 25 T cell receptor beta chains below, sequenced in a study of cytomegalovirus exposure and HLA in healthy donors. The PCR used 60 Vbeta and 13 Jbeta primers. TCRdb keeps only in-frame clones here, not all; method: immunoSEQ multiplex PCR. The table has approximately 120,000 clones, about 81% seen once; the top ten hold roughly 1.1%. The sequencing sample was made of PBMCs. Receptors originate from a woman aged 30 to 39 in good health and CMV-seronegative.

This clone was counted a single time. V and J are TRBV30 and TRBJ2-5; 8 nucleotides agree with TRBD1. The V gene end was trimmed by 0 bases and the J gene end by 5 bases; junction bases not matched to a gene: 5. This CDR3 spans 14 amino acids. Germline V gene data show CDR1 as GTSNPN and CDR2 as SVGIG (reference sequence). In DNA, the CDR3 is TGTGCCTGGAGTGTGTCAGGGGGCGCGGAGACCCAGTACTTC. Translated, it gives CAWSVSGGAETQYF. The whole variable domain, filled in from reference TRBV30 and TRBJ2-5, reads SQTIHQWPATLVQPVGSPLSLECTVEGTSNPNLYWYRQAAGRGLQLLFYSVGIGQISSEVPQNLSASRPQDRQFILSSKKLLLSDSGFYLCAWSVSGGAETQYFGPGTRLLVL.

The CDR3 is CAISDGQAYEQYF. The CDR3 bases are TGTGCCATCAGTGACGGACAGGCCTACGAGCAGTACTTC. This chain connects TRBV10-3 to TRBJ2-7; 7 nucleotides line up with TRBD1. CDR1 and CDR2 from the germline V gene are ENHRY and SYGVKD. The CDR3 consists of 13 residues. Trimming removed 3 bases from V and 2 bases from J; junction bases left unmatched: 1.

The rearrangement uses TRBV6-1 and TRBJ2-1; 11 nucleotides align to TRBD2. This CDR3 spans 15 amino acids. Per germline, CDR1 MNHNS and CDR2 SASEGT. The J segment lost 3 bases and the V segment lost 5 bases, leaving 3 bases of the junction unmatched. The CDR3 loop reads CASSPTSGVYNEQFF. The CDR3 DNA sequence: TGTGCCAGCAGTCCGACTAGCGGGGTCTACAATGAGCAGTTCTTC.

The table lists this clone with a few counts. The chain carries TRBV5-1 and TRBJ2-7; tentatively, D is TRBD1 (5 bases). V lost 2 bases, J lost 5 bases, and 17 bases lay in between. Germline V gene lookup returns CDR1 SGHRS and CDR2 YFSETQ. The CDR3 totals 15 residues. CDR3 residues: CASSLGSGSRDEQYF. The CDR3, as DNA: TGCGCCAGCAGCTTAGGATCCGGGTCCAGGGACGAGCAGTACTTC.

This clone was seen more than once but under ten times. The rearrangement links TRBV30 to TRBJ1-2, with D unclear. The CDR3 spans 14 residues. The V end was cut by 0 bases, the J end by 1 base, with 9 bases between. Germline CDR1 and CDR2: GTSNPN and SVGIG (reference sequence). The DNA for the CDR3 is TGTGCCTGGAGTGTTTCGGACTTTAACTATGGCTACACCTTC. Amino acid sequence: CAWSVSDFNYGYTF.

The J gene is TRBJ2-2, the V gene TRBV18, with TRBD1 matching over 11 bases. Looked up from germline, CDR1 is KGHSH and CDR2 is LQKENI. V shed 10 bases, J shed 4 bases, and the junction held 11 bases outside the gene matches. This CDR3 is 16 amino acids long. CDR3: CATYQGQGAATGELFF. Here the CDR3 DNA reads TGTGCCACCTACCAAGGACAGGGGGCTGCCACCGGGGAGCTGTTTTTT. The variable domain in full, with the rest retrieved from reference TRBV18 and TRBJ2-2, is NAGVMQNPRHLVRRRGQEARLRCSPMKGHSHVYWYRQLPEEGLKFMVYLQKENIIDESGMPKERFSAEFPKEGPSILRIQQVVRGDSAAYFCATYQGQGAATGELFFGEGSRLTVL.

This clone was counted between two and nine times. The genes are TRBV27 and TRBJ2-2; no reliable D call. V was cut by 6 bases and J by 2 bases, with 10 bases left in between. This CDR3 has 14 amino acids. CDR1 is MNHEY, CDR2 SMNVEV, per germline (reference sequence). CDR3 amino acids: CASRPAPNTGELFF. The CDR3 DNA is TGTGCCAGCAGACCCGCGCCTAACACCGGGGAGCTGTTTTTT.

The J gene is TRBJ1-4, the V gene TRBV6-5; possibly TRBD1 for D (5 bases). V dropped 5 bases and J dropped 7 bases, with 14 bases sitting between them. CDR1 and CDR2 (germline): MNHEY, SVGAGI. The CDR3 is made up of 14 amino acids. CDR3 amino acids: CASSRRQGGEKLFF. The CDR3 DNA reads TGTGCCAGCAGTCGACGGCAGGGAGGTGAAAAACTGTTTTTT.

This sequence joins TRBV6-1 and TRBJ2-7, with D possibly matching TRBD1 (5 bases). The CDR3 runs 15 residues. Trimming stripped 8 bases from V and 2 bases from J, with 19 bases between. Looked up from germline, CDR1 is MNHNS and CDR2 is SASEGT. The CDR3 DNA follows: TGTGCCAGCGATAGTAGGGGAAGGGGAACCTACGAGCAGTACTTC. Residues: CASDSRGRGTYEQYF.

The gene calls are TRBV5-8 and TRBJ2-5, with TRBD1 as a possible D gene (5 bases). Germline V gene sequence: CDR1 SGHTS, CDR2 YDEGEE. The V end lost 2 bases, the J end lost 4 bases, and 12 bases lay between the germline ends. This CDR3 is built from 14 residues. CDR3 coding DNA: TGTGCCAGCAGCTTTAACCAGGGTGTAGAGACCCAGTACTTC. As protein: CASSFNQGVETQYF.

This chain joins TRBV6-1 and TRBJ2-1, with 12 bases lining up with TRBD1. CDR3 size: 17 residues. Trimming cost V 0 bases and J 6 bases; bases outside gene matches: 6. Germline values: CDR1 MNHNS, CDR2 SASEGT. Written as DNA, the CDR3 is TGTGCCAGCAGTGAAGCTATCGGGACAGGGGGCGGCAATGAGCAGTTCTTC. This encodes CASSEAIGTGGGNEQFF.

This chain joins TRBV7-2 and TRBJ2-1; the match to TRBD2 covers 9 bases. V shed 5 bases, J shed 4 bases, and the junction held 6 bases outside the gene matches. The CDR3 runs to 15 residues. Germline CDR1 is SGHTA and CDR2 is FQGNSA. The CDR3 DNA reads TGTGCCAGCAGCCAAAGCGGGGGGTCTTACAATGAGCAGTTCTTC. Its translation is CASSQSGGSYNEQFF.

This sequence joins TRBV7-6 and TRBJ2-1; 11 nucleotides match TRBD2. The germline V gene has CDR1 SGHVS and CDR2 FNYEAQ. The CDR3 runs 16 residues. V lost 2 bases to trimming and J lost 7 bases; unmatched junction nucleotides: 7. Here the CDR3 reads CASSLSTSGSENEQFF. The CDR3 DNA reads TGTGCCAGCAGCTTAAGTACTAGCGGGAGCGAGAATGAGCAGTTCTTC.

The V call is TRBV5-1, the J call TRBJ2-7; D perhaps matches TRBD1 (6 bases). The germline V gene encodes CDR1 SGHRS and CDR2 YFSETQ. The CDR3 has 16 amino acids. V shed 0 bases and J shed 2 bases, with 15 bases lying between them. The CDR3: CASSLGGTGTPYEQYF. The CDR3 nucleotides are TGCGCCAGCAGCTTGGGGGGAACCGGGACACCCTACGAGCAGTACTTC.

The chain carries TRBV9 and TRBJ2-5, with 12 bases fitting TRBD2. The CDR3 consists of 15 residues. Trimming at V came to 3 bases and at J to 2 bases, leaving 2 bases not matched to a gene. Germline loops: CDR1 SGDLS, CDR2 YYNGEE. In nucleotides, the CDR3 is TGTGCCAGCAGCGCCGGGACTAGCGGGCAAGAGACCCAGTACTTC. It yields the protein CASSAGTSGQETQYF. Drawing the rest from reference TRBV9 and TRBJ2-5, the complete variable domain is DSGVTQTPKHLITATGQRVTLRCSPRSGDLSVYWYQQSLDQGLQFLIQYYNGEERAKGNILERFSAQQFPDLHSELNLSSLELGDSALYFCASSAGTSGQETQYFGPGTRLLVL.

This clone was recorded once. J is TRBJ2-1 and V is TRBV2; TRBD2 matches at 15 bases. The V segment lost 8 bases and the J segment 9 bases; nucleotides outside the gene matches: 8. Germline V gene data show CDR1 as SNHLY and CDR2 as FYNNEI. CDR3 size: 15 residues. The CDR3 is CASVQGLAGGGEQFF. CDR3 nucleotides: TGTGCCAGCGTCCAGGGACTAGCGGGAGGAGGTGAGCAGTTCTTC.

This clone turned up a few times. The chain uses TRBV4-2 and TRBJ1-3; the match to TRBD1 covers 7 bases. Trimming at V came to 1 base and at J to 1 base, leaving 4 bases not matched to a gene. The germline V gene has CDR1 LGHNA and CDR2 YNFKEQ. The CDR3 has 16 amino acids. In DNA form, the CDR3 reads TGTGCCAGCAGCCAAGGCGAGGGGGCTTCTGGAAACACCATATATTTT. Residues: CASSQGEGASGNTIYF.

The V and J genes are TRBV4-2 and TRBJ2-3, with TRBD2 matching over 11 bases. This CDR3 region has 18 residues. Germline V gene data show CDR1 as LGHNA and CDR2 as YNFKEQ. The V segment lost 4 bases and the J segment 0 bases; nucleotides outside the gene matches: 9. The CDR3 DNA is TGTGCCAGCAGCCCTCGTTTAGCGGGAGGGCCCAGCACAGATACGCAGTATTTT. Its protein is CASSPRLAGGPSTDTQYF.

The CDR3 sequence: CASSHFDRKGCNSPLHF. The CDR3 bases are TGCGCCAGCAGTCATTTCGACAGGAAAGGGTGCAATTCACCCCTCCACTTT. The chain is built from TRBV23-1 and TRBJ1-6; possible D gene TRBD1, 6 bases. TRBV23-1 is treated as an ORF (open reading frame) with a function not yet certain. CDR3 length equals 17 residues. V dropped 3 bases and J dropped 7 bases, with 19 bases sitting between them.

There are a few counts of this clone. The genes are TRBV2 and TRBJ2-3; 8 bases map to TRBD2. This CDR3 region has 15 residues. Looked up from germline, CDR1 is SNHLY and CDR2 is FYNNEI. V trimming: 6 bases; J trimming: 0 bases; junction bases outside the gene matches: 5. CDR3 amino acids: CASSGLAASTDTQYF. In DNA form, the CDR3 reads TGTGCCAGCAGCGGACTAGCTGCTAGCACAGATACGCAGTATTTT.

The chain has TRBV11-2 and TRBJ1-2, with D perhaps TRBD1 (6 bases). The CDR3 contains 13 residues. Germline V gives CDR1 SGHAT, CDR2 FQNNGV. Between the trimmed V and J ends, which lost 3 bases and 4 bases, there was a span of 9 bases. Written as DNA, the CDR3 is TGTGCCAGCAGCTTTGGACAGAGCTATGGCTACACCTTC. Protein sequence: CASSFGQSYGYTF.

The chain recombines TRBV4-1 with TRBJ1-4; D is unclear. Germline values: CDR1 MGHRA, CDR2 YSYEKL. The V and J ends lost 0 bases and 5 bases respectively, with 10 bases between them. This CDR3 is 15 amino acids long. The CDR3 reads CASSQDSRGNEKLFF. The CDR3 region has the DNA TGCGCCAGCAGCCAAGATTCTCGAGGGAATGAAAAACTGTTTTTT.

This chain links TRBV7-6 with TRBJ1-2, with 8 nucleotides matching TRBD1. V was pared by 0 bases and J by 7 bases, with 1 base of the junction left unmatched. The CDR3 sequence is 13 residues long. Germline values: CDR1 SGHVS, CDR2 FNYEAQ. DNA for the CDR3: TGTGCCAGCAGCTTAGCGGGGACAGGTGGCTACACCTTC. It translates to CASSLAGTGGYTF.

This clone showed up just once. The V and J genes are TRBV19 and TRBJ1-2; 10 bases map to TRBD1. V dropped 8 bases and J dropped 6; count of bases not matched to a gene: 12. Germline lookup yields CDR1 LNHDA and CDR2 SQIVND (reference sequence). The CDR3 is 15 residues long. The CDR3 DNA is TGTGCCAGTGTAACCCCGACAGGGGGCATCAATGGCTACACCTTC. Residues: CASVTPTGGINGYTF.

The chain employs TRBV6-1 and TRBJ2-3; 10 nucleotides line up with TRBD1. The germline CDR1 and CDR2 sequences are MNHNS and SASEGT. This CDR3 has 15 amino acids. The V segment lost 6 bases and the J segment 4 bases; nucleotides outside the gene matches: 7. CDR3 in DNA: TGTGCCAGCAGCCCGGGACAGGGGATGTCAGATACGCAGTATTTT. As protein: CASSPGQGMSDTQYF.